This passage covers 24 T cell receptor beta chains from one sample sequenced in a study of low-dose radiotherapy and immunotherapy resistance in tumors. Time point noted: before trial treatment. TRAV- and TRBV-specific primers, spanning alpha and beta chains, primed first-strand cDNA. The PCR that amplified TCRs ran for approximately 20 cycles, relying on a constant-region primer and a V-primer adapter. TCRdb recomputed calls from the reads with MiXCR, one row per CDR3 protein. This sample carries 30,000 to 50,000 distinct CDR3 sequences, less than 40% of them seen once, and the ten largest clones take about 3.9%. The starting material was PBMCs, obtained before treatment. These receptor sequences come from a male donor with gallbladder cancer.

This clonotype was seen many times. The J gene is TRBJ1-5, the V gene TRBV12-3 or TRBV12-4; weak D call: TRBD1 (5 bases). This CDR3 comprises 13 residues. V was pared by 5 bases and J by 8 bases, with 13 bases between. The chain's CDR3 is CASSQPGREPQHF. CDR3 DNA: TGTGCCAGCAGTCAGCCAGGGAGGGAGCCCCAGCATTTT.

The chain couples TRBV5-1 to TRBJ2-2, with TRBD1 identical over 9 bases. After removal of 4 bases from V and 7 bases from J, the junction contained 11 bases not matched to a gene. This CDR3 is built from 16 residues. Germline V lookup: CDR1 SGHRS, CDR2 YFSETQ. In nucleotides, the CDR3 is TGCGCCAGCAGCATGAGTGACAGGGGGATCGGCGGGGAGCTGTTTTTT. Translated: CASSMSDRGIGGELFF.

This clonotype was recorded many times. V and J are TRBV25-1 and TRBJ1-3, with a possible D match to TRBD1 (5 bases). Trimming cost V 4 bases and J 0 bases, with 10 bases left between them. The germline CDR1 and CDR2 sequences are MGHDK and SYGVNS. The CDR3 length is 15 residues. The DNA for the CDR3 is TGTGCCAGCAGTGCACCAGGGCTCTCTGGAAACACCATATATTTT. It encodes CASSAPGLSGNTIYF. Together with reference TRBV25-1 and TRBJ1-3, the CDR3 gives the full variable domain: EADIYQTPRYLVIGTGKKITLECSQTMGHDKMYWYQQDPGMELHLIHYSYGVNSTEKGDLSSESTVSRIRTEHFPLTLESARPSHTSQYLCASSAPGLSGNTIYFGEGSWLTVV.

Written as DNA, the CDR3 is TGTGCCAGCAGTAACAGTCCCTTGGGGTTCTACAATGAGCAGTTCTTC. Its translation is CASSNSPLGFYNEQFF. The rearrangement links TRBV2 to TRBJ2-1; no definite D call. This CDR3 has 16 residues. CDR1 and CDR2 from the germline V gene are SNHLY and FYNNEI. The V end lost 5 bases, the J end lost 3 bases, and 17 bases lay between the germline ends.

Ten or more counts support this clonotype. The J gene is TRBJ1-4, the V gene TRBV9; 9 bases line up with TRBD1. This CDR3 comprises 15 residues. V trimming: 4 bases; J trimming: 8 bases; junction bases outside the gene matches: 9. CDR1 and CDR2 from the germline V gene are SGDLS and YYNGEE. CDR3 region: CASSSQGQGYEKLFF. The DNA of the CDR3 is TGTGCCAGCAGCTCTCAGGGACAGGGCTACGAAAAACTGTTTTTT. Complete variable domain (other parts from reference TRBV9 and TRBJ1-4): DSGVTQTPKHLITATGQRVTLRCSPRSGDLSVYWYQQSLDQGLQFLIQYYNGEERAKGNILERFSAQQFPDLHSELNLSSLELGDSALYFCASSSQGQGYEKLFFGSGTQLSVL.

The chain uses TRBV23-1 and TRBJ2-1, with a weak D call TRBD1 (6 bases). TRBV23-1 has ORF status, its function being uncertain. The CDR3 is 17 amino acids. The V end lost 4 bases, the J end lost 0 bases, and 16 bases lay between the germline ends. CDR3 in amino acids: CASSPPKGDRSYNEQFF. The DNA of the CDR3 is TGCGCCAGCAGTCCACCGAAGGGGGACCGCTCCTACAATGAGCAGTTCTTC.

CDR3 amino acids: CASSSSVADSNQPQHF. The CDR3 bases are TGTGCCAGCAGCTCTAGCGTAGCAGATAGCAATCAGCCCCAGCATTTT. V gene TRBV7-8 combines with J gene TRBJ1-5; no clear D gene. The CDR3 extends over 16 amino acids. V shed 4 bases and J shed 0 bases, with 13 bases lying between them. Germline V gene lookup returns CDR1 SGHVS and CDR2 FQNEAQ.

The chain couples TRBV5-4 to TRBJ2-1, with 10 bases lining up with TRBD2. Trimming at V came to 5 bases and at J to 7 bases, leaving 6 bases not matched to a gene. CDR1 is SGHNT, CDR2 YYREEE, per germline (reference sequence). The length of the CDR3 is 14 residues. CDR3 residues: CASRASGSWNEQFF. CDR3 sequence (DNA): TGTGCCAGCAGGGCTAGCGGGAGCTGGAATGAGCAGTTCTTC.

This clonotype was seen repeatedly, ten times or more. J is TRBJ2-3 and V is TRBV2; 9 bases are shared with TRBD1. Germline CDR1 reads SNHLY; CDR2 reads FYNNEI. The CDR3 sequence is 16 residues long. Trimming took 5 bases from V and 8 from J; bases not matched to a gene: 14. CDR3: CASSTGQGGSIGTQYF. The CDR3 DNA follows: TGTGCCAGCAGTACGGGACAGGGTGGGAGCATAGGTACGCAGTATTTT.

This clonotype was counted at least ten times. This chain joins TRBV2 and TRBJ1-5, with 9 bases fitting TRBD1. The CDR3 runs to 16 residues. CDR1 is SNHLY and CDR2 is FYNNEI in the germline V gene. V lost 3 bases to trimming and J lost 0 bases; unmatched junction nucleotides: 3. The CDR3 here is CASSDRTGASNQPQHF. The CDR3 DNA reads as TGTGCCAGCAGTGATCGGACAGGGGCTAGCAATCAGCCCCAGCATTTT.

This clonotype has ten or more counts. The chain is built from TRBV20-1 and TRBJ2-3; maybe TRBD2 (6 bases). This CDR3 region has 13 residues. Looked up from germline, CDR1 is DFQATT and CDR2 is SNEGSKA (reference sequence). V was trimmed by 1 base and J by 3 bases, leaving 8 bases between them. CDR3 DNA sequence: TGCAGTGCTAGAGCCGGGGGTACAGATACGCAGTATTTT. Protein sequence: CSARAGGTDTQYF.

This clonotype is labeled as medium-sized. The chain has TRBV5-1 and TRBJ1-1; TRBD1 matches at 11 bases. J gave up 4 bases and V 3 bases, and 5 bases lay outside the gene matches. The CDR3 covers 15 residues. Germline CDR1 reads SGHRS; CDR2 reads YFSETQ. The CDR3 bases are TGCGCCAGCAGCTCCGCCGGGACAGGGGGCACTGAAGCTTTCTTT. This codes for CASSSAGTGGTEAFF.

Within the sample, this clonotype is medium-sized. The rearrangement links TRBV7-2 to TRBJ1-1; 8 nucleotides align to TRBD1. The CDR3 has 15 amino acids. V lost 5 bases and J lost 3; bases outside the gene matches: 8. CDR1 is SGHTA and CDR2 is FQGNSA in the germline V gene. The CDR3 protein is CASSVTGGWYTEAFF. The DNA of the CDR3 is TGTGCCAGCAGCGTCACAGGGGGTTGGTACACTGAAGCTTTCTTT. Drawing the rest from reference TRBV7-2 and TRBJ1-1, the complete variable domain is GAGVSQSPSNKVTEKGKDVELRCDPISGHTALYWYRQSLGQGLEFLIYFQGNSAPDKSGLPSDRFSAERTGGSVSTLTIQRTQQEDSAVYLCASSVTGGWYTEAFFGQGTRLTVV.

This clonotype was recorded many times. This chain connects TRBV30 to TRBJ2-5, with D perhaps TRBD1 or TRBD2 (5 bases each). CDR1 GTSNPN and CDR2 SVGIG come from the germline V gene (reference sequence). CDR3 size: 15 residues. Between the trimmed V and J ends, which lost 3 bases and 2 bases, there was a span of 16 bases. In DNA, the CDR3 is TGTGCCTGGAGCCCCGGTCAGGGACCGCAAGAGACCCAGTACTTC. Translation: CAWSPGQGPQETQYF.

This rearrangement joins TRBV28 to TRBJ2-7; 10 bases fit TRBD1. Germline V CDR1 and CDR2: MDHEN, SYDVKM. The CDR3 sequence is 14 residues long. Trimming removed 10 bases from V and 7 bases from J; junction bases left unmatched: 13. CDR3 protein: CATARGTGVDEQYF. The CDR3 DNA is TGTGCCACCGCCCGAGGGACAGGGGTGGATGAGCAGTACTTC. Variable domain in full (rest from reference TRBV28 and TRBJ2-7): DVKVTQSSRYLVKRTGEKVFLECVQDMDHENMFWYRQDPGLGLRLIYFSYDVKMKEKGDIPEGYSVSREKKERFSLILESASTNQTSMYLCATARGTGVDEQYFGPGTRLTVT.

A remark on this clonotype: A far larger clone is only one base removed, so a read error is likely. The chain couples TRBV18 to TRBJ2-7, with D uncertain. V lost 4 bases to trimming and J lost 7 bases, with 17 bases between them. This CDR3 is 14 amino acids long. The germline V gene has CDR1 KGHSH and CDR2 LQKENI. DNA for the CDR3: TGTGCCAGCTCACGGGTGACTCCCTCGAATGAGCAGTACTTC. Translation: CASSRVTPSNEQYF.

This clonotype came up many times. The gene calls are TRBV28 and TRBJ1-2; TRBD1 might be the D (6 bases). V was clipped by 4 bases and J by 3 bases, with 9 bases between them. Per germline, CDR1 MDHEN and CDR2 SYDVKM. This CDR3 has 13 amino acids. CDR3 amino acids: CASSSDSYYGYTF. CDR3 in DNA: TGTGCCAGCAGTTCGGACAGTTACTATGGCTACACCTTC.

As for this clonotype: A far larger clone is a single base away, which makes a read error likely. In DNA, the CDR3 is TGTGCCAAGACAGAAAACTCCTACAATGAGCAGTTCTTC. As protein: CAKTENSYNEQFF. V and J are TRBV6-4 and TRBJ2-1; maybe TRBD1 (5 bases). The CDR3 runs to 13 residues. CDR1 is MRHNA and CDR2 is SNTAGT in the germline V gene. V lost 10 bases and J lost 0, with 10 bases in between.

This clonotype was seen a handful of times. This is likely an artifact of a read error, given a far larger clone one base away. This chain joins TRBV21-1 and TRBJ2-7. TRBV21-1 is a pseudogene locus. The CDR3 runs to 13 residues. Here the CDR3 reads CASSKEDHNEQYF. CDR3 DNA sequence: TGTGCCAGCAGCAAAGAGGACCACAATGAGCAGTACTTC.

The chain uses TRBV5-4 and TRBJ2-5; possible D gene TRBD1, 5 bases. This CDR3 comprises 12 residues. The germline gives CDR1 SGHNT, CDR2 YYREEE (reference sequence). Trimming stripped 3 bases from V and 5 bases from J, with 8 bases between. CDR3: CASSSGLETQYF. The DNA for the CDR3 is TGTGCCAGCAGCTCAGGGTTGGAGACCCAGTACTTC. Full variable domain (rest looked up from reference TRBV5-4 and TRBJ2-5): ETGVTQSPTHLIKTRGQQVTLRCSSQSGHNTVSWYQQALGQGPQFIFQYYREEENGRGNFPPRFSGLQFPNYSSELNVNALELDDSALYLCASSSGLETQYFGPGTRLLVL.

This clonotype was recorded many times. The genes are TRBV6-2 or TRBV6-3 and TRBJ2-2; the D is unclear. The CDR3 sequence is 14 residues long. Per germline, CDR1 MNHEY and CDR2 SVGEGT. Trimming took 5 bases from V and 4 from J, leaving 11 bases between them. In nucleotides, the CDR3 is TGTGCCAGCAGTGTAGGACCGAGCACCGGGGAGCTGTTTTTT. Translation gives CASSVGPSTGELFF.

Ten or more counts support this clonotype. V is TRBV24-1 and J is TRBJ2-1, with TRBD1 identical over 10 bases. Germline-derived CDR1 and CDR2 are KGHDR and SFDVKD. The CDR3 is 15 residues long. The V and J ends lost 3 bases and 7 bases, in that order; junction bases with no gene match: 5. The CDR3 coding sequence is TGTGCCACCAGTGATGCGAGACAGGGGGCTAATGAGCAGTTCTTC. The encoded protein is CATSDARQGANEQFF.

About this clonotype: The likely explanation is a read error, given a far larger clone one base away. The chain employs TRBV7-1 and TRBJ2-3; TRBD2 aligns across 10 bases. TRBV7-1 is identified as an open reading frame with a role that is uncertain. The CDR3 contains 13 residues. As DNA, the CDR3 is TGTGTCAGCACCGGGACTAGCGCATATACGCAGTATTTT. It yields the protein CVSTGTSAYTQYF.

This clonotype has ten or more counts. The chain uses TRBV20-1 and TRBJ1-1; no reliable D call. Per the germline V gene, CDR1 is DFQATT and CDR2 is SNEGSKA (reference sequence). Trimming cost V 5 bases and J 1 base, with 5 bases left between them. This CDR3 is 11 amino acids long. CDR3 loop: CSAFGNTEAFF. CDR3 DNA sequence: TGCAGTGCTTTTGGGAACACTGAAGCTTTCTTT.